This T cell receptor beta chain was sequenced in a study of T cell repertoires in cytomegalovirus infection (dated by TCRdb to the late 2010s). Context from the whole study: Donor HLA type was relevant to the analysis, because carriage of CMV infection together with the matching HLA type was indicated by public TCR beta signatures.

The CDR3 sequence holds 13 residues, the cysteine and phenylalanine included. Left in the record is the CDR3 DNA by itself, 39 bases read in frame from the first base. V loses 3 bases, J loses 6 bases, and the germline ends lie 11 bases apart. The germline V gene specifies SGHVS as CDR1 and FNYEAQ as CDR2. The sample was run on an Illumina HiSeq 1500. Starting from the raw public reads, TCRdb applied fastp trimming at Q25, assembled clones with MiXCR and retained in-frame beta chains. Rows are combined by CDR3 protein, so each entry shows the most common genes and DNA. The sample data list 250,000 to 350,000 distinct CDR3 sequences, and roughly 24% of these were observed just once. Roughly 14% of the sample comes from the top ten. To note about this clonotype: The clone's antigen remains unknown. No much larger clonotype is one base removed from it; base qualities were not supplied.

Study-level results and caveats: The ex vivo response was dominated by HLA-C-restricted CMV-specific TCR beta clonotypes, and the single most frequent clonotype in two of eight donors was supplied by these HLA-C-restricted clonotypes. Cumulative frequency of public TCR beta family members discriminated carriers of CMV infection plus the relevant HLA type in this cohort and an independent roughly 330-donor cohort.

The rearranged segments are TRBV7-6 and TRBJ1-1; 5 matching bases give a weak D call of TRBD1. The sequenced sample was PBMCs. The TCR originated in a human donor in good health (CMV status not recorded). Some clones in this sample may be carry-over from other donors' samples. The nucleotide sequence reads as follows: TGTGCCAGCAGCTTTAGGGACCCTCCTGAAGCTTTCTTT. This translates into CASSFRDPPEAFF.